A selection of T cell receptor beta chains follows, all from one sample in a study of T-cell reconstitution after alpha-beta-depleted transplantation in children. TCRdb re-called the PCR reads through MiXCR, storing one row per CDR3 protein. Of roughly 100,000 distinct CDR3 sequences listed, 4.5% to 7.5% are singletons. This specimen consisted of PBMCs, mostly from graft donor cells, obtained 60 days after TCRalphabeta/CD19-depleted stem cell transplant. These receptors were taken from a female patient aged 2-15 years who had a stem cell transplant for Fanconi anemia, so the T cells may come from the graft donor. The CDR3 runs from the conserved cysteine through the conserved F or W. Fields, in order: D gene, clone size, J gene, V gene, CDR3 protein, CDR3 DNA. A D gene is named only where the DNA matches it firmly. Clone size is shown for a subset of rows, as once, few, many or a class of expanded clone.

TRBD2	.	TRBJ2-7	TRBV7-2	CASSLFPAGSSYEQYF	TGTGCCAGCAGCTTATTTCCAGCGGGAAGCTCCTACGAGCAGTACTTC
TRBD2	.	TRBJ2-1	TRBV6-1	CASSPRGFSGRAGNEQFF	TGTGCCAGCAGCCCTCGCGGGTTTAGCGGGAGGGCGGGGAATGAGCAGTTCTTC
TRBD2	few	TRBJ2-1	TRBV18	CASSRILARDEQFF	TGTGCCAGCTCACGGATACTAGCGAGGGATGAGCAGTTCTTC
.	many	TRBJ1-5	TRBV18	CASSPGVSNQPQHF	TGTGCCAGCTCACCAGGGGTGAGCAATCAGCCCCAGCATTTT
TRBD2	.	TRBJ2-7	TRBV7-9	CASSRTSGIYEQYF	TGTGCCAGCAGCCGGACTAGCGGGATCTACGAGCAGTACTTC
TRBD2	.	TRBJ2-3	TRBV18	CASSPLGTSGGPDTQYF	TGTGCCAGCTCACCACTCGGGACTAGCGGGGGTCCAGATACGCAGTATTTT
TRBD2	.	TRBJ2-7	TRBV28	CASSLSMGLAGLREYEQYF	TGTGCCAGCAGTTTATCGATGGGACTAGCGGGACTAAGGGAGTACGAGCAGTACTTC
TRBD1	many	TRBJ1-1	TRBV5-1	CASSFGQGWMNTEAFF	TGCGCCAGCAGCTTCGGACAGGGATGGATGAACACTGAAGCTTTCTTT
.	.	TRBJ2-5	TRBV7-9	CASSGTVAASAKETQYF	TGTGCCAGCAGCGGTACTGTAGCGGCGTCAGCAAAAGAGACCCAGTACTTC
TRBD2	few	TRBJ2-1	TRBV9	CASSVVAGGLVDEQFF	TGTGCCAGCAGCGTAGTAGCGGGGGGGCTAGTGGATGAGCAGTTCTTC
TRBD2	.	TRBJ2-5	TRBV7-2	CASSPPGGLAGVQTQYF	TGTGCCAGCAGTCCCCCGGGGGGCCTAGCGGGAGTACAGACCCAGTACTTC
TRBD1	few	TRBJ2-5	TRBV2	CASSPGGGQETQYF	TGTGCCAGCAGTCCAGGGGGCGGACAAGAGACCCAGTACTTC
.	.	TRBJ2-5	TRBV20-1	CSARPFQETQYF	TGCAGTGCCCGACCGTTCCAAGAGACCCAGTACTTC
TRBD1	few	TRBJ2-5	TRBV5-1	CASSLEGGREETQYF	TGCGCCAGCAGCTTGGAAGGGGGCAGGGAAGAGACCCAGTACTTC
.	.	TRBJ2-7	TRBV29-1	CSVGRDYEQYF	TGCAGCGTAGGACGGGATTACGAGCAGTACTTC
TRBD2	many	TRBJ2-3	TRBV28	CASSLLLAGADTQYF	TGTGCCAGCAGTTTATTACTAGCGGGGGCAGATACGCAGTATTTT
.	many	TRBJ2-2	TRBV10-2	CAAGTGGELFF	TGCGCCGCAGGAACGGGCGGGGAGCTGTTTTTT